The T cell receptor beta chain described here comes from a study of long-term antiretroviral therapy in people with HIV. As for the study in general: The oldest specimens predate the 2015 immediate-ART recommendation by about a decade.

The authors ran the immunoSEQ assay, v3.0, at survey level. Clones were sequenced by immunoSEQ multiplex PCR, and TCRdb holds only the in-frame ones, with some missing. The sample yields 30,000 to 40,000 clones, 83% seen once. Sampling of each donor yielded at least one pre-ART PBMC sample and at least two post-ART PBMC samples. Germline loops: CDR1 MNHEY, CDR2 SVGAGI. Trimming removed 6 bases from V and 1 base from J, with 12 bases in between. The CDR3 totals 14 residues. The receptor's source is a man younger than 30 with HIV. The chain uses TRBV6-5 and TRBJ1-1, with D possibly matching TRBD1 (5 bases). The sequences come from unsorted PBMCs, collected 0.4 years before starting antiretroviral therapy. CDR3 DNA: TGTGCCAGCAGCCCCCTGGGACCGAACACTGAAGCTTTCTTT. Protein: CASSPLGPNTEAFF.